This TCR beta chain stems from a study of cytomegalovirus exposure and HLA in healthy donors. As to this clone: Its antigen is unidentified.

Germline V gene data show CDR1 as MDHEN and CDR2 as SYDVKM. The ends were cut back, 6 bases at V and 1 base at J, with 9 bases in the middle. The CDR3 spans 13 residues. PCR employed 60 Vbeta and 13 Jbeta primers. Some clones are missing from TCRdb's copy, which holds only in-frame ones; the method was immunoSEQ multiplex PCR. There are under 40,000 clones in the sample; more than 90% occur only once, and under 3.5% lies in the top ten. Study observations and caveats: Reportedly, cytomegalovirus status was diagnosed with high sensitivity and specificity. More clonal expansion characterized HLA-associated TCR beta chains than equally common others in a later analysis. Highly shared sequence variants in one cluster were likely a sequencing artifact.

The gene calls are TRBV28 and TRBJ1-1; TRBD1 might be the D (6 bases). Sequencing was done on a sample of PBMCs. This receptor was identified in a woman between 18 and 30 years old in good health and CMV-seronegative. The DNA for the CDR3 is TGTGCCAGCAGCATGGACAGGAACACTGAAGCTTTCTTT. This encodes CASSMDRNTEAFF.